This T cell receptor (beta chain) was identified during a study of shared clonotypes between healthy human individuals. The germline V gene has CDR1 SQVTM and CDR2 ANQGSEA. Between the trimmed V and J ends, which lost 6 bases and 5 bases, there was a span of 9 bases. This CDR3 contains 11 residues. In the authors' methods: Filtering was not the same, since immunoSEQ gave junction-only sequences without quality scores. Sequenced by immunoSEQ multiplex PCR; TCRdb stores in-frame clones only, minus some. The V and J calls and clone size are taken from that table; D and trimming were inferred from the DNA. The repertoire has over a million clones, approximately 76% of them found once; the top ten carry around 1.5%. Comments on this clone: Its antigen is still unknown.

Study-wide results and limits: A few donors had roughly 5.2% of their naive CD4 clonotypes in common.

The study drew all its donors from Caucasian adults living in Nashville, Tennessee. Splitting the CD4+ cells yielded a CD45RA+ naive subset and a CD45RA-negative memory subset. The sample comprised memory CD4+ T cells sorted from blood. The subset is: CD45RA-negative fraction. The gene calls are TRBV29-1 and TRBJ2-3; D is unclear. The clonotype originates from a man aged 18 to 29 in good health. The CDR3 coding sequence is TGCAGCGTCGCACCGAAAGATACGCAGTATTTT. This codes for CSVAPKDTQYF.